This T cell receptor (beta chain) was profiled in a study of cytomegalovirus exposure and HLA in healthy donors. Study-wide results and caveats: Researchers catalogued approximately 160 TCR beta chains as cytomegalovirus-associated. Published work reported that the classifier diagnosed cytomegalovirus status with high specificity and sensitivity. Sequencing artifact likely explains a cluster of highly shared sequence variants.

PCR employed 60 Vbeta and 13 Jbeta primers. TCRdb's table, derived via immunoSEQ multiplex PCR, lists solely in-frame clones and lacks some. This table holds roughly 160,000 clones, more than 60% found once. Of note for this clone: The antigen is undetermined.

Germline CDR1 and CDR2: SGHRS and YFSETQ. CDR3 length: 15 residues. The J segment lost 0 bases and the V segment lost 2 bases, leaving 2 bases of the junction unmatched. The specimen sequenced was PBMCs. This clonotype was sampled from a woman between 50 and 59 years old in good health and CMV-seropositive. The chain carries TRBV5-1 and TRBJ1-3, with 7 bases aligning to TRBD1. The CDR3 region has the DNA TGCGCCAGCAGCTTCGGGACAGTCTCTGGAAACACCATATATTTT. It encodes CASSFGTVSGNTIYF.